Following are 23 T cell receptor beta chains from one sample sequenced in a study of long-term antiretroviral therapy in people with HIV. Version v3.0 of the immunoSEQ assay was performed at survey level. The method was immunoSEQ multiplex PCR; TCRdb's version includes in-frame clones alone and lacks a portion of them. The table has tens of thousands of clones, approximately 84% seen once. The sequences come from unsorted PBMCs, collected around 5.9 years after starting antiretroviral therapy. The source of these receptors is a man aged 30 to 45 with HIV.

This chain uses TRBV19 with TRBJ1-1; perhaps TRBD1 as D (5 bases). Trimming took off 0 bases at V and 8 bases at J, with 16 bases between the two ends. CDR1 and CDR2 from the germline V gene are LNHDA and SQIVND (reference sequence). The CDR3 loop spans 15 amino acids. Here the CDR3 DNA reads TGTGCCAGTAGTATAGATATGGGACGGCAAAACGAAGCTTTCTTT. This codes for CASSIDMGRQNEAFF.

The chain carries TRBV11-3 and TRBJ2-1; 14 bases agree with TRBD2. V trimming: 8 bases; J trimming: 9 bases; junction bases outside the gene matches: 15. CDR3 length: 17 amino acids. Germline V lookup: CDR1 SGHNT, CDR2 YENEEA. The CDR3 protein is CASQWTSGGNVVGEQFF. The CDR3 DNA reads as TGTGCCAGCCAGTGGACTAGCGGGGGGAATGTAGTAGGTGAGCAGTTCTTC.

The chain employs TRBV30 and TRBJ2-1, with 14 bases lining up with TRBD2. V was clipped by 2 bases and J by 9 bases; unmatched bases: 6. Germline assignment: CDR1 GTSNPN and CDR2 SVGIG (reference sequence). The length of the CDR3 is 15 residues. The CDR3: CAWSTGTSGGGEQFF. The DNA of the CDR3 is TGTGCCTGGAGTACGGGGACTAGCGGGGGTGGTGAGCAGTTCTTC.

V usage is TRBV9 and J usage is TRBJ1-1; tentative D call: TRBD1 (6 bases). This CDR3 contains 15 residues. V lost 4 bases and J lost 4, with 17 bases in between. CDR1 and CDR2 (germline): SGDLS, YYNGEE. CDR3 sequence: CASSLQGSVVTEAFF. CDR3 DNA: TGTGCCAGCAGCCTGCAGGGGAGTGTCGTCACTGAAGCTTTCTTT.

This chain links TRBV28 with TRBJ2-1; D is uncertain. Looked up from germline, CDR1 is MDHEN and CDR2 is SYDVKM. The V and J ends lost 3 bases and 4 bases respectively, with 10 bases between them. The CDR3 is 14 residues long. CDR3 DNA: TGTGCCAGCAGTTTCCCTAGTTCTTACAATGAGCAGTTCTTC. Translation gives CASSFPSSYNEQFF.

The chain recombines TRBV28 with TRBJ2-6; 7 bases fit TRBD1. With V trimmed by 6 bases and J by 3 bases, 8 bases remained unmatched. The CDR3 is 16 amino acids. CDR1 is MDHEN and CDR2 is SYDVKM in the germline V gene. The CDR3 is CASSPTGSRGANVLTF. CDR3 DNA sequence: TGTGCCAGCAGCCCGACAGGGAGTCGTGGGGCCAACGTCCTGACTTTC.

This chain uses TRBV10-1 with TRBJ2-6, with D maybe TRBD1 (6 bases). The V end was cut by 8 bases, the J end by 0 bases, with 17 bases between. This CDR3 region has 17 residues. Germline V gene data show CDR1 as WNHNN and CDR2 as SYGVQD (reference sequence). In nucleotides, the CDR3 is TGCGCCAGCGGATCGACAGGATACATCTCTGGGGCCAACGTCCTGACTTTC. Translation: CASGSTGYISGANVLTF.

The rearrangement uses TRBV19 and TRBJ1-5; D is unresolved. CDR1 and CDR2 from the germline V gene are LNHDA and SQIVND (reference sequence). The CDR3 sequence is 15 residues long. The V end was cut by 0 bases, the J end by 0 bases, with 6 bases between. This CDR3 is CASSIDWRSNQPQHF. The CDR3 region has the DNA TGTGCCAGTAGTATAGATTGGCGTAGCAATCAGCCCCAGCATTTT.

This chain uses TRBV7-8 with TRBJ2-5, with a weak D call TRBD2 (5 bases). The DNA end is more similar to TRBJ2-7, so the J call may be wrong. The CDR3 has 15 amino acids. Germline loops: CDR1 SGHVS, CDR2 FQNEAQ. CDR3 region: CASSLSSGGSYEQYF. As DNA, the CDR3 is TGTGCCAGCAGCTTAAGTAGTGGAGGTTCCTACGAGCAGTACTTC.

The rearrangement uses TRBV19 and TRBJ1-2; D remains unclear. The CDR3 covers 12 residues. From germline, CDR1 is LNHDA and CDR2 SQIVND (reference sequence). V lost 8 bases and J 4 bases, leaving 11 bases between the germline ends. The CDR3 here is CASGFELYGYTF. In DNA form, the CDR3 reads TGTGCCAGTGGTTTTGAACTCTATGGCTACACCTTC.

CDR3 residues: CASSDILEKLFF. The CDR3 DNA reads as TGTGCCAGCAGTGATATCCTCGAAAAACTGTTTTTT. The chain employs TRBV25-1 and TRBJ1-4; D remains ambiguous. V was cut by 3 bases and J by 8 bases, with 7 bases left in between. The CDR3 is made up of 12 amino acids. Germline loops: CDR1 MGHDK, CDR2 SYGVNS.

The CDR3 DNA reads as TGTGCCAGCAAACTTGAGTGGGACACTGAAGCTTTCTTT. It translates to CASKLEWDTEAFF. This chain uses TRBV28 with TRBJ1-1; D not resolved. V was shortened by 7 bases and J by 3 bases, with 12 bases between the two germline ends. The CDR3 runs 13 residues. Germline V CDR1 and CDR2: MDHEN, SYDVKM.

The gene calls are TRBV28 and TRBJ2-1; D is possibly TRBD2 (7 bases). The CDR3 sequence is 16 residues long. Trimming removed 6 bases at V and 4 bases at J, with 19 bases between. Germline loops: CDR1 MDHEN, CDR2 SYDVKM. In DNA, the CDR3 is TGTGCCAGCAGCTCGGGGGACACCGGGGGGTACAATGAGCAGTTCTTC. Translation gives CASSSGDTGGYNEQFF.

The rearrangement joins TRBV5-4 to TRBJ1-3, with a tentative D call TRBD1 (5 bases). V was shortened by 5 bases and J by 5 bases, with 11 bases between the two germline ends. Germline V gene lookup returns CDR1 SGHNT and CDR2 YYREEE (reference sequence). The CDR3 contains 13 residues. The CDR3 DNA reads as TGTGCCAGCAGTTCAGACAGACGAAACACCATATATTTT. This codes for CASSSDRRNTIYF. Full variable domain (remainder filled in from reference TRBV5-4 and TRBJ1-3): ETGVTQSPTHLIKTRGQQVTLRCSSQSGHNTVSWYQQALGQGPQFIFQYYREEENGRGNFPPRFSGLQFPNYSSELNVNALELDDSALYLCASSSDRRNTIYFGEGSWLTVV.

The chain links TRBV7-9 to TRBJ2-7; D unclear. V gave up 0 bases and J gave up 2 bases, with 5 bases separating them. The CDR3 sequence is 13 residues long. Per the germline V gene, CDR1 is SEHNR and CDR2 is FQNEAQ (reference sequence). CDR3 in amino acids: CASSLANAYEQYF. In DNA, the CDR3 is TGTGCCAGCAGCTTAGCCAACGCCTACGAGCAGTACTTC.

This clone has just a few counts. The chain uses TRBV5-4 and TRBJ1-3, with D unclear. The CDR3 sequence is 12 residues long. V dropped 2 bases and J dropped 4 bases, with 4 bases sitting between them. Germline CDR1 reads SGHNT; CDR2 reads YYREEE (reference sequence). The CDR3 DNA is TGTGCCAGCAGCTTCCCCGGAAACACCATATATTTT. Its protein is CASSFPGNTIYF.

The chain recombines TRBV30 with TRBJ2-7; D is unclear. V lost 2 bases to trimming and J lost 0 bases, with 11 bases between them. The CDR3 has 14 residues. CDR1 GTSNPN and CDR2 SVGIG come from the germline V gene (reference sequence). CDR3 sequence reads: CAWSPETYSYEQYF. For the CDR3, the DNA is TGTGCCTGGAGTCCGGAAACTTACTCCTACGAGCAGTACTTC.

The chain joins TRBV5-4 to TRBJ1-2; possible D gene TRBD1, 6 bases. From germline, CDR1 is SGHNT and CDR2 YYREEE (reference sequence). The V and J ends lost 4 bases and 4 bases respectively, with 17 bases between them. The CDR3 covers 15 residues. The CDR3 sequence: CASSPSPGETYGYTF. Here the CDR3 DNA reads TGTGCCAGCAGCCCGAGTCCAGGGGAAACCTATGGCTACACCTTC.

The rearrangement links TRBV5-6 to TRBJ2-5; D call uncertain. V was cut by 2 bases and J by 5 bases, with 10 bases left in between. The CDR3 contains 13 residues. The germline V gene has CDR1 SGHDT and CDR2 YYEEEE. The CDR3 region is CASSFWVGETQYF. CDR3 DNA: TGTGCCAGCAGCTTTTGGGTCGGGGAGACCCAGTACTTC.

The chain has TRBV7-3 and TRBJ2-6; no reliable D call. The length of the CDR3 is 15 residues. Looked up from germline, CDR1 is SGHTA and CDR2 is FQGTGA. Between the trimmed V and J ends, which lost 0 bases and 1 base, there was a span of 4 bases. The DNA of the CDR3 is TGTGCCAGCAGCTTAACTTGGTCTGGGGCCAACGTCCTGACTTTC. Translation gives CASSLTWSGANVLTF.

This clone was counted only a few times. The CDR3 sequence is CASSLQGAQPQHF. In nucleotides, the CDR3 is TGTGCCAGCAGTTTACAAGGGGCCCAGCCCCAGCATTTT. V gene TRBV27 combines with J gene TRBJ1-5; D is possibly TRBD1 (5 bases). Trimming left V 2 bases short and J 7 bases short, with 9 bases between. Germline V CDR1 and CDR2: MNHEY, SMNVEV (reference sequence). The length of the CDR3 is 13 residues.

This chain links TRBV9 with TRBJ2-3; unclear D gene. V was pared by 3 bases and J by 4 bases, with 12 bases between. The CDR3 spans 14 residues. Germline lookup yields CDR1 SGDLS and CDR2 YYNGEE. The CDR3 DNA reads as TGTGCCAGCAGCGACCTGCTGGGGTCAGATACGCAGTATTTT. Encoded protein: CASSDLLGSDTQYF.

This rearrangement joins TRBV27 to TRBJ2-1, with 15 positions matching TRBD2. Unmatched junction bases numbered 5, after V lost 5 bases and J lost 0 bases. Germline V CDR1 and CDR2: MNHEY, SMNVEV (reference sequence). The CDR3 is 18 residues long. CDR3: CASSPGTSGRSSYNEQFF. The CDR3, as DNA: TGTGCCAGCAGTCCCGGGACTAGCGGGAGGAGCTCCTACAATGAGCAGTTCTTC.